A single TCR beta chain is shown here with its context. The antigen is unknown. The data derive from a study of graft-versus-host responses after intestinal transplantation. Study details: Anti-thymocyte globulin induction preceded about 3 years of tacrolimus and steroid maintenance in all recipients.

TCRdb's table, derived via immunoSEQ multiplex PCR, lists solely in-frame clones and lacks some. The profile covers around 120,000 clones, with 90% to 95% appearing a single time and around 0.12% taken by the ten largest. This receptor was identified in a human donor who received an intestinal transplant. The material was unstimulated CD4+ T cells sorted from spleen or lymph node cells, obtained before intestinal transplant.

CDR3 nucleotides: TGTGCCAGCAGCTCCTCGACCGAGCAGTTCTTC. This encodes CASSSSTEQFF. V usage is TRBV5-4 and J usage is TRBJ2-1, with no clear D. Germline loops: CDR1 SGHNT, CDR2 YYREEE (reference sequence). The V end was cut by 3 bases, the J end by 10 bases, with 8 bases between. The CDR3 sequence is 11 residues long. Together with reference TRBV5-4 and TRBJ2-1, the CDR3 gives the full variable domain: ETGVTQSPTHLIKTRGQQVTLRCSSQSGHNTVSWYQQALGQGPQFIFQYYREEENGRGNFPPRFSGLQFPNYSSELNVNALELDDSALYLCASSSSTEQFFGPGTRLTVL.